The 13 T cell receptor beta chains below were found in one sample sequenced in a study of blood T cell repertoires in COVID-19. This table comes from immunoSEQ multiplex PCR, and its TCRdb copy is limited to in-frame clones, with some not included. The profile shows roughly 260,000 clones, about 88% of them singletons. Source material: peripheral blood. These receptors were obtained from a woman aged 35 to 49 who had recovered from COVID-19.

The J gene is TRBJ2-1, the V gene TRBV4-2, with TRBD2 matching over 11 bases. J was trimmed by 8 bases and V by 2 bases; bases with no gene match: 8. The CDR3 runs to 16 residues. Germline lookup yields CDR1 LGHNA and CDR2 YNFKEQ. CDR3 bases: TGTGCCAGCAGCCAAACTAGCGGGAGAGAGAAATATGAGCAGTTCTTC. Encoded protein: CASSQTSGREKYEQFF.

The chain uses TRBV19 and TRBJ1-6, with 7 bases fitting TRBD1. With 5 bases clipped from V and 4 bases from J, the junction kept 11 bases outside the gene matches. The CDR3 runs 17 residues. Germline-derived CDR1 and CDR2 are LNHDA and SQIVND (reference sequence). The CDR3 DNA follows: TGTGCCAGTAGTGACCGGGACAGACTAAGATATAATTCACCCCTCCACTTT. Translation gives CASSDRDRLRYNSPLHF.

This clone has more than one count but fewer than ten. The V gene is TRBV6-5, the J gene TRBJ1-5, with TRBD1 matching 10 bases. The germline gives CDR1 MNHEY, CDR2 SVGAGI. The CDR3 loop spans 14 amino acids. V lost 8 bases and J lost 7; bases outside the gene matches: 8. The CDR3 loop reads CASHDRGRGQPQHF. Here the CDR3 DNA reads TGTGCCAGCCACGACAGGGGGCGAGGGCAGCCCCAGCATTTT.

The rearrangement uses TRBV3-1 (or the pseudogene TRBV3-2) and TRBJ1-5, with TRBD1 matching 9 bases. V shed 1 base, J shed 4 bases, and the junction held 2 bases outside the gene matches. The germline V gene encodes CDR1 LGHDT and CDR2 YNNKEL (reference sequence). The CDR3 sequence is 15 residues long. CDR3 coding DNA: TGTGCCAGCAGCCAAGGGGACAGGGATAATCAGCCCCAGCATTTT. Its protein is CASSQGDRDNQPQHF.

This CDR3 is CASSLVLGGNEQFF. The DNA of the CDR3 is TGTGCCAGCAGCTTAGTGCTCGGGGGCAATGAGCAGTTCTTC. V gene TRBV7-2 combines with J gene TRBJ2-1; TRBD2 is a possible D gene (6 bases). V was cut by 1 base and J by 6 bases, with 10 bases left in between. This CDR3 has 14 amino acids. The germline V gene encodes CDR1 SGHTA and CDR2 FQGNSA. Full variable domain (outside the CDR3, taken from reference TRBV7-2 and TRBJ2-1): GAGVSQSPSNKVTEKGKDVELRCDPISGHTALYWYRQSLGQGLEFLIYFQGNSAPDKSGLPSDRFSAERTGGSVSTLTIQRTQQEDSAVYLCASSLVLGGNEQFFGPGTRLTVL.

The J gene is TRBJ1-5, the V gene TRBV12-5; D possibly corresponds to TRBD1 (5 bases). Trimming removed 7 bases from V and 2 bases from J, with 12 bases in between. There are 14 residues in the CDR3. Germline V gene sequence: CDR1 LGHNT, CDR2 FRNRAP. DNA for the CDR3: TGTGCTAGTGTTTGGGGGGGAGGCAATCAGCCCCAGCATTTT. This translates into CASVWGGGNQPQHF.

The chain joins TRBV7-2 to TRBJ2-2, with TRBD2 as a possible D gene (6 bases). The V gene's germline CDR1 is SGHTA and CDR2 FQGNSA. The V end lost 0 bases, the J end lost 7 bases, and 15 bases lay between the germline ends. There are 16 residues in the CDR3. The CDR3 protein is CASSLALRERGGELFF. CDR3 in DNA: TGTGCCAGCAGCTTAGCGTTACGGGAGAGGGGCGGGGAGCTGTTTTTT.

The gene calls are TRBV28 and TRBJ1-5; perhaps TRBD1 as D (6 bases). The germline gives CDR1 MDHEN, CDR2 SYDVKM. The CDR3 runs to 15 residues. V was clipped by 5 bases and J by 0 bases, with 11 bases between them. CDR3 residues: CASSRDNLSNQPQHF. As DNA, the CDR3 is TGTGCCAGCAGTCGGGACAACCTTAGCAATCAGCCCCAGCATTTT.

J is TRBJ1-3 and V is TRBV25-1; 9 nucleotides match TRBD1. V lost 4 bases to trimming and J lost 1 base; unmatched junction nucleotides: 2. CDR1 is MGHDK and CDR2 is SYGVNS in the germline V gene. The CDR3 contains 15 residues. CDR3 residues: CASSVGQGSGNTIYF. CDR3 sequence (DNA): TGTGCCAGCAGTGTCGGACAGGGGTCTGGAAACACCATATATTTT.

J is TRBJ2-7 and V is TRBV14; 11 nucleotides line up with TRBD1. After removal of 5 bases from V and 5 bases from J, the junction contained 8 bases not matched to a gene. This CDR3 contains 15 residues. CDR1 and CDR2 (germline): SGHDN, FVKESK. Here the CDR3 reads CASSFRDRGFHEQYF. The CDR3 bases are TGTGCCAGCAGCTTCCGGGACAGGGGGTTCCACGAGCAGTACTTC. The complete variable domain, with remaining parts taken from reference TRBV14 and TRBJ2-7, reads EAGVTQFPSHSVIEKGQTVTLRCDPISGHDNLYWYRRVMGKEIKFLLHFVKESKQDESGMPNNRFLAERTGGTYSTLKVQPAELEDSGVYFCASSFRDRGFHEQYFGPGTRLTVT.

The V gene is TRBV7-2, the J gene TRBJ2-1, with 9 bases fitting TRBD1. Germline assignment: CDR1 SGHTA and CDR2 FQGNSA. V lost 2 bases to trimming and J lost 4 bases; unmatched junction nucleotides: 6. This CDR3 region has 16 residues. CDR3: CASSLNTGGGYNEQFF. Here the CDR3 DNA reads TGTGCCAGCAGCTTAAACACAGGGGGCGGTTACAATGAGCAGTTCTTC.

The chain has TRBV29-1 and TRBJ1-2; D is unresolved. Trimming pared 6 bases from V and 4 bases from J, leaving 15 bases between. Germline V CDR1 and CDR2: SQVTM, ANQGSEA. CDR3 length equals 13 residues. CDR3 DNA: TGCAGCGTCCCCGTACAGAGTGTCTATGGCTACACCTTC. Translated: CSVPVQSVYGYTF.

The chain's CDR3 is CASSLPGARPDTQYF. DNA of the CDR3: TGCGCCAGCAGCTTGCCAGGGGCTCGGCCAGATACGCAGTATTTT. This chain uses TRBV5-1 with TRBJ2-3; D possibly corresponds to TRBD1 (6 bases). V gave up 1 base and J gave up 4 bases, with 13 bases separating them. CDR1 is SGHRS, CDR2 YFSETQ, per germline. This CDR3 contains 15 residues.